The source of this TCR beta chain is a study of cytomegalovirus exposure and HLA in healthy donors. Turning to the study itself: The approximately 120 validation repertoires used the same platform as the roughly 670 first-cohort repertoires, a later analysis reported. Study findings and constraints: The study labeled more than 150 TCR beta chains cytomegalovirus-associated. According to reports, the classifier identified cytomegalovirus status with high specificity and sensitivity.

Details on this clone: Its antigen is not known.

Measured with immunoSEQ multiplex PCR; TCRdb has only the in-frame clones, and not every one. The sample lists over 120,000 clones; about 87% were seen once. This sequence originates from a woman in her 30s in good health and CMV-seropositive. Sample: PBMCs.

Here the CDR3 DNA reads TGTGCCAGCAGTGGGTACAGGGGACCCTCCTACAATGAGCAGTTCTTC. It translates to CASSGYRGPSYNEQFF. The chain couples TRBV6-1 to TRBJ2-1, with TRBD1 identical over 7 bases. Losses at the gene ends were 4 bases for V and 0 bases for J; bases not matched to a gene: 6. The CDR3 is 16 residues long. CDR1 is MNHNS, CDR2 SASEGT, per germline.